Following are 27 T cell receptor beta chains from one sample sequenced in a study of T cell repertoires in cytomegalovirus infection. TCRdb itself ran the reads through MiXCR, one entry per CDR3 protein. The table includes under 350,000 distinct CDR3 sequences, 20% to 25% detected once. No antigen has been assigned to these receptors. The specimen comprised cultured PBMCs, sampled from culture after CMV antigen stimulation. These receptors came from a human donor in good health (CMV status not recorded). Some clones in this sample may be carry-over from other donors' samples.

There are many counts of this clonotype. The CDR3 DNA reads as TGTGCCAGCAGTTTAGGCTGGTTGGCAGAGCAGTTCTTC. This gives the protein CASSLGWLAEQFF. The chain is built from TRBV12-3 or TRBV12-4 and TRBJ2-1; D gene unclear. V lost 1 base and J 10 bases, leaving 11 bases between the germline ends. CDR3 length equals 13 residues.

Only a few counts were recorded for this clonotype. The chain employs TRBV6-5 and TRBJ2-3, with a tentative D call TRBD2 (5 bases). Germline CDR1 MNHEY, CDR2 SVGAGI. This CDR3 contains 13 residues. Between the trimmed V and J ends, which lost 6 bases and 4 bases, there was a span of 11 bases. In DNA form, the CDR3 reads TGTGCCAGCAGGAGAACGGAGGCAGATACGCAGTATTTT. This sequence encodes CASRRTEADTQYF.

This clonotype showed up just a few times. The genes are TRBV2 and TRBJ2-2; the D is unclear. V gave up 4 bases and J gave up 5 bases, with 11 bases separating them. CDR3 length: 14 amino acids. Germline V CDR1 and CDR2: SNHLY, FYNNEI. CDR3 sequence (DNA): TGTGCCAGCAGTGTTGTTGAGGAGACCGGGGAGCTGTTTTTT. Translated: CASSVVEETGELFF.

The CDR3 DNA reads as TGTGCCAGCAGTTCGGACGGGGCCTACGAGCAGTACTTC. It yields the protein CASSSDGAYEQYF. The rearrangement uses TRBV6-5 and TRBJ2-7; tentative D call: TRBD2 (5 bases). CDR3 length: 13 residues. Looked up from germline, CDR1 is MNHEY and CDR2 is SVGAGI. Trimming pared 4 bases from V and 2 bases from J, leaving 9 bases between.

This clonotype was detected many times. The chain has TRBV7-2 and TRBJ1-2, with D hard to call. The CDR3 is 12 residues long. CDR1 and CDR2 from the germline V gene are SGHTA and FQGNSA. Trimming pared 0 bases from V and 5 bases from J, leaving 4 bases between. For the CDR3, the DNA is TGTGCCAGCAGCTTAGCAGGGTATGGCTACACCTTC. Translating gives CASSLAGYGYTF.

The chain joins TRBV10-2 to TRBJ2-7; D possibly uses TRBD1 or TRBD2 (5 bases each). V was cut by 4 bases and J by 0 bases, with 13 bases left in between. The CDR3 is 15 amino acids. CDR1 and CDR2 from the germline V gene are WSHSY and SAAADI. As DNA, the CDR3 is TGCGCCAGCAGTGTCGGGGCTTCAAGCTCCTACGAGCAGTACGTC. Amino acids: CASSVGASSSYEQYV.

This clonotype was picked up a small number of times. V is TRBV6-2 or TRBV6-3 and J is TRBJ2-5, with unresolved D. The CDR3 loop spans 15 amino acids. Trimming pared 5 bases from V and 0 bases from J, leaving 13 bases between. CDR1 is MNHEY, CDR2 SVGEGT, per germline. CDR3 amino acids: CASSKQQADQETQYF. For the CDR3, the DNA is TGTGCCAGCAGTAAGCAGCAGGCAGACCAAGAGACCCAGTACTTC.

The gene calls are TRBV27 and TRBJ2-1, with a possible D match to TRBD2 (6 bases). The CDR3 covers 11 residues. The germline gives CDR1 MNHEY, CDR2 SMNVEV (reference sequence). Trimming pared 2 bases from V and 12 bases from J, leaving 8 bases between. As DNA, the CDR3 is TGTGCCAGCAGTTTAGCGGGAAGGCAGTTCTTC. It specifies CASSLAGRQFF.

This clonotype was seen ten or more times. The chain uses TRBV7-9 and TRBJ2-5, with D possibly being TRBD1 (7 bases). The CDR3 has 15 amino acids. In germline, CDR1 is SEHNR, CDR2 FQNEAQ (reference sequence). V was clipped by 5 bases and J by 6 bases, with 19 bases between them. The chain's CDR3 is CASSRVEGASKTQYF. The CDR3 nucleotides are TGTGCCAGCAGCCGCGTGGAGGGGGCATCCAAGACCCAGTACTTC.

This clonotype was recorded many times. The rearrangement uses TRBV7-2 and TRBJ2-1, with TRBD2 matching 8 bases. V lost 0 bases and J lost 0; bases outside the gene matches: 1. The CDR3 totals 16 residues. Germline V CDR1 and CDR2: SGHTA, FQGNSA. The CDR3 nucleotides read TGTGCCAGCAGCTTAGCCGGGAGGGGCTCCTACAATGAGCAGTTCTTC. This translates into CASSLAGRGSYNEQFF.

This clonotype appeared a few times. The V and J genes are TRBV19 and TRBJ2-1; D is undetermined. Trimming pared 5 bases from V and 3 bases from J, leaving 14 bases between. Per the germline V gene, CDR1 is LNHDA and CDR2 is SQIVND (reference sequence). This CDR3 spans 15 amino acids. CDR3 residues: CASSRGPSGYNEQFF. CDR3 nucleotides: TGTGCCAGTAGTCGAGGCCCTAGTGGCTACAATGAGCAGTTCTTC.

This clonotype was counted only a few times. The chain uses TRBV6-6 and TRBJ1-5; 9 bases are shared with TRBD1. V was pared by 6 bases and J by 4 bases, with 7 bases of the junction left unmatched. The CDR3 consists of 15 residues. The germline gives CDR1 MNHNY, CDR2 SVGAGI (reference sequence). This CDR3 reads CASSPGQGTNQPQHF. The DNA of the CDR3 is TGTGCCAGCAGCCCAGGACAGGGGACTAATCAGCCCCAGCATTTT.

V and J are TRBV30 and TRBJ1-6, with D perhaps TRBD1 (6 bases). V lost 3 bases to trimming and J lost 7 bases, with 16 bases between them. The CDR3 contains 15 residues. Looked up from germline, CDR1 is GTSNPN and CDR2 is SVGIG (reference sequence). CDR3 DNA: TGTGCCTGGAGGATTTTAGGGCAGGGGAATTCACCCCTCCACTTT. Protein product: CAWRILGQGNSPLHF. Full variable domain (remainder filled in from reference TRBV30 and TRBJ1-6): SQTIHQWPATLVQPVGSPLSLECTVEGTSNPNLYWYRQAAGRGLQLLFYSVGIGQISSEVPQNLSASRPQDRQFILSSKKLLLSDSGFYLCAWRILGQGNSPLHFGNGTRLTVT.

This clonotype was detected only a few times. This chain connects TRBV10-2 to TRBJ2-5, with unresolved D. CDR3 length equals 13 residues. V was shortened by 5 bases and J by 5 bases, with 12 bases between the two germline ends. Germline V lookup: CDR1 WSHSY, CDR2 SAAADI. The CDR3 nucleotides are TGCGCCAGCAGTCGCAGTGGAGTGGAGACCCAGTACTTC. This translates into CASSRSGVETQYF.

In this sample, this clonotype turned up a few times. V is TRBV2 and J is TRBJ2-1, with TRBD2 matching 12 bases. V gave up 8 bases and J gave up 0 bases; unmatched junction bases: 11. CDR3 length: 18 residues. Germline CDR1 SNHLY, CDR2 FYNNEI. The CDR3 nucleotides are TGTGCCAGCGGGGGCAAGCCGACTAGCGGGAGCTCCTACAATGAGCAGTTCTTC. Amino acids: CASGGKPTSGSSYNEQFF.

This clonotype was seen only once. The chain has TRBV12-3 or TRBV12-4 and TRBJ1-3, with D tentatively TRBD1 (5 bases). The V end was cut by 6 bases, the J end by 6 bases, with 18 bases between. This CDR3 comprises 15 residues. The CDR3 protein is CASSLYEGSANTIYF. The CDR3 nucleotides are TGTGCCAGCAGCCTTTATGAGGGGTCGGCAAACACCATATATTTT.

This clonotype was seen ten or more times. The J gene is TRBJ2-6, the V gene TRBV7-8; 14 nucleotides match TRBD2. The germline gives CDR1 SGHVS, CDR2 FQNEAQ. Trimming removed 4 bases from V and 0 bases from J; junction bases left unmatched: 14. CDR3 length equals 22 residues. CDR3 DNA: TGTGCCAGCAGCTCGGACAGGGGGATCGGACTAGCGGGAGGCTCTGGGGCCAACGTCCTGACTTTC. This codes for CASSSDRGIGLAGGSGANVLTF.

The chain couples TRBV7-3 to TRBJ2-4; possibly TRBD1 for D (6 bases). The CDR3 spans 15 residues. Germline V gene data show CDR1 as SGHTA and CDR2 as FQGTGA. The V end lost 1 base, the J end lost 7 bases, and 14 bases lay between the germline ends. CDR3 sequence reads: CASSLSRDNGNIQYF. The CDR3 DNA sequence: TGTGCCAGCAGCTTAAGTCGGGACAATGGCAACATTCAGTACTTC.

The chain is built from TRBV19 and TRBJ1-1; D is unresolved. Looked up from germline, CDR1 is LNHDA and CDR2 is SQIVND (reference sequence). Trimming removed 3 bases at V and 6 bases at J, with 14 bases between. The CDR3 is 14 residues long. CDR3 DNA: TGTGCCAGTAGTATCGTCTTGGGAAGCTCTGAAGCTTTCTTT. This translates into CASSIVLGSSEAFF.

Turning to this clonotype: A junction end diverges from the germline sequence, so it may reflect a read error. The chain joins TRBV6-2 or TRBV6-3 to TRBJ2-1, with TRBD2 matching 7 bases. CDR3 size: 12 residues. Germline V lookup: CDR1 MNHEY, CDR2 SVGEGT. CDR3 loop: CASSPQRDRPLF. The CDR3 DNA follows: TGTGCCAGCAGTCCCCAGCGGGATCGACCTTTGTTC.

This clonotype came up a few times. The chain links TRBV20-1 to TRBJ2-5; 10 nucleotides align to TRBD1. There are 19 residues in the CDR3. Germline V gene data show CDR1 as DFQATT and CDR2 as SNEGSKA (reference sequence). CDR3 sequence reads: CSAPTGGGRGESYQETQYF. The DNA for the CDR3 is TGCAGCGCCCCGACAGGGGGCGGTCGGGGAGAATCGTACCAAGAGACCCAGTACTTC.

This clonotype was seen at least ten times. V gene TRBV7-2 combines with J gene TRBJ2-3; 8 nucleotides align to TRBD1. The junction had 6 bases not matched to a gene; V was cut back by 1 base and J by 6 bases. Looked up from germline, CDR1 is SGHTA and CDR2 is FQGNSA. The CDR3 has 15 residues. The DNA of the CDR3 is TGTGCCAGCAGCTTAGGATACAGGGGGATCGATACGCAGTATTTT. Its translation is CASSLGYRGIDTQYF.

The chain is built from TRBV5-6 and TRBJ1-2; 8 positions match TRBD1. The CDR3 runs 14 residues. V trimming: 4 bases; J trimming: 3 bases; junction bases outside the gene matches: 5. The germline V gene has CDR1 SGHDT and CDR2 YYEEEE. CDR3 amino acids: CASSPDRAYYGYTF. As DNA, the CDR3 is TGTGCCAGCAGCCCGGACAGGGCTTACTATGGCTACACCTTC.

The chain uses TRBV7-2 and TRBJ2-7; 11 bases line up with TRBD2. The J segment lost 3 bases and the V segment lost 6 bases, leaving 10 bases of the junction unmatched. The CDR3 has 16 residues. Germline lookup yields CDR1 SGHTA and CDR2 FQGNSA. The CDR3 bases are TGTGCCAGCAGTTTAACATCTAGCGGGGGGATCTACGAGCAGTACGTC. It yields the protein CASSLTSSGGIYEQYV.

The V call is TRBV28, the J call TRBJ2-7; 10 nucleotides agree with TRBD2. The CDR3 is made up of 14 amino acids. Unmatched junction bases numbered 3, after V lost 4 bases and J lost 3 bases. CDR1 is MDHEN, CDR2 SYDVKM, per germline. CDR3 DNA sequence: TGTGCCAGCAGTTACGGACTAGCGGACTACGAGCAGTACTTC. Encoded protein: CASSYGLADYEQYF.

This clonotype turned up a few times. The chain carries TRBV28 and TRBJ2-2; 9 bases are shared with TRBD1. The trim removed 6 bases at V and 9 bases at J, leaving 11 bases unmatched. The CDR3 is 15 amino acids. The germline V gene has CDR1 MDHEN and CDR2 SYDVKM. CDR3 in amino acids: CASSPTGGFSRELFF. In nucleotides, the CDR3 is TGTGCCAGCAGCCCAACAGGGGGCTTTAGTCGGGAGCTGTTTTTT.

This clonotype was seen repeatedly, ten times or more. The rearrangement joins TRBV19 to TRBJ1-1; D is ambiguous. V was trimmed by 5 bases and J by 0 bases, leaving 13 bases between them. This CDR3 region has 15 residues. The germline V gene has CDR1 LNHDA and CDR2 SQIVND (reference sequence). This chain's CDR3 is CASSLRTTMNTEAFF. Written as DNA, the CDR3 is TGTGCCAGTAGTCTGCGGACTACCATGAACACTGAAGCTTTCTTT. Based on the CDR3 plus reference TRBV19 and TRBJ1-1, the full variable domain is DGGITQSPKYLFRKEGQNVTLSCEQNLNHDAMYWYRQDPGQGLRLIYYSQIVNDFQKGDIAEGYSVSREKKESFPLTVTSAQKNPTAFYLCASSLRTTMNTEAFFGQGTRLTVV.